These T cell receptor beta chains were read from a single sample in a study of shared clonotypes between healthy human individuals. Some clones are missing from TCRdb's copy, which holds only in-frame ones; the method was immunoSEQ multiplex PCR. The sample shows 2.3 million or so clones, 85% to 95% of them seen only once. The sequencing input was naive CD4+ T cells from PBMCs. These receptors were taken from a man between 18 and 29 years old in good health. Some clones in this sample may be carry-over from other donors' samples. Each CDR3 is given with its conserved first and last residue. Fields, in order: CDR3 protein, CDR3 DNA, V gene, J gene, clone size, D gene. The D gene is left open where the match is weak. Size values are once, few and many counts, or a class for expanded clones, and some rows have none.

CDR3 protein: CASSLRDRAEQYF
CDR3 DNA: TGTGCCAGCAGCTTGCGGGACAGGGCCGAGCAGTACTTC
V gene: TRBV5-4
J gene: TRBJ2-7
clone size: once
D gene: TRBD1

CDR3 protein: CASSPPGWSQFYNEQFF
CDR3 DNA: TGTGCCAGCTCACCACCGGGCTGGAGCCAATTTTACAATGAGCAGTTCTTC
V gene: TRBV18
J gene: TRBJ2-1
clone size: .
D gene: .

CDR3 protein: CSVPSGTGGYTF
CDR3 DNA: TGCAGCGTCCCGTCGGGGACGGGTGGCTACACCTTC
V gene: TRBV29-1
J gene: TRBJ1-2
clone size: .
D gene: .

CDR3 protein: CASSLEALAGVHEQYF
CDR3 DNA: TGTGCCAGCAGCTTAGAGGCTCTAGCGGGAGTTCACGAGCAGTACTTC
V gene: TRBV7-2
J gene: TRBJ2-7
clone size: .
D gene: TRBD2

CDR3 protein: CASSPRLAGAYEQYF
CDR3 DNA: TGTGCCAGCAGCCCAAGACTAGCGGGGGCCTACGAGCAGTACTTC
V gene: TRBV7-2
J gene: TRBJ2-7
clone size: .
D gene: TRBD2

CDR3 protein: CASSQDLRVGKNIQYF
CDR3 DNA: TGCGCCAGCAGCCAAGATCTCAGGGTAGGCAAAAACATTCAGTACTTC
V gene: TRBV4-1
J gene: TRBJ2-4
clone size: .
D gene: .

CDR3 protein: CASSYSSRGPRETQYF
CDR3 DNA: TGTGCCAGCAGTTACTCGTCCAGGGGGCCACGGGAGACCCAGTACTTC
V gene: TRBV6-5
J gene: TRBJ2-5
clone size: .
D gene: TRBD1

CDR3 protein: CASSSLGTSRARELFF
CDR3 DNA: TGTGCCAGCAGCTCCCTGGGGACTAGCAGAGCCCGGGAGCTGTTTTTT
V gene: TRBV9
J gene: TRBJ2-2
clone size: .
D gene: TRBD2

CDR3 protein: CASSVDRGSPNEKLFF
CDR3 DNA: TGTGCCAGCAGCGTGGACAGGGGGTCGCCTAATGAAAAACTGTTTTTT
V gene: TRBV7-2
J gene: TRBJ1-4
clone size: .
D gene: TRBD1

CDR3 protein: CAWSGNTIYF
CDR3 DNA: TGTGCCTGGTCTGGAAACACCATATATTTT
V gene: TRBV30
J gene: TRBJ1-3
clone size: .
D gene: .

CDR3 protein: CASSGGVAGEKLFF
CDR3 DNA: TGCGCCAGCTCGGGCGGGGTTGCGGGTGAAAAACTGTTTTTT
V gene: TRBV5-1
J gene: TRBJ1-4
clone size: .
D gene: .

CDR3 protein: CASSLSRDRLNYGYTF
CDR3 DNA: TGTGCCAGCAGCCTGAGCCGGGACAGACTTAACTATGGCTACACCTTC
V gene: TRBV7-9
J gene: TRBJ1-2
clone size: .
D gene: TRBD1

CDR3 protein: CSVGGLMNTEAFF
CDR3 DNA: TGCAGCGTTGGTGGGCTAATGAACACTGAAGCTTTCTTT
V gene: TRBV29-1
J gene: TRBJ1-1
clone size: .
D gene: .

CDR3 protein: CASSFLRQGEAFF
CDR3 DNA: TGTGCCAGCAGTTTCCTCCGACAGGGAGAAGCTTTCTTT
V gene: TRBV27
J gene: TRBJ1-1
clone size: .
D gene: TRBD1

CDR3 protein: CASSLARTDRGNTIYF
CDR3 DNA: TGTGCCAGCAGCTTGGCCCGGACAGATCGTGGAAACACCATATATTTT
V gene: TRBV5-4
J gene: TRBJ1-3
clone size: .
D gene: .